The rows below give T cell receptor beta chains drawn from one sample of a study of cytomegalovirus exposure and HLA in healthy donors. Here immunoSEQ multiplex PCR was the method, and the copy in TCRdb shows in-frame clones only, minus some. The sample holds about 65,000 clones; just under 80% are singletons and the top ten take about 4.5%. The sequencing sample was made of PBMCs. These receptors came from a woman aged 25 to 39 in good health and CMV-seronegative. Both conserved end residues are part of each CDR3. The D gene is left open where the match is weak.

>NA|TRBJ1-5|TRBV19
CASFARGSGNQPQHF
TGTGCCAGTTTCGCCCGGGGGTCAGGCAATCAGCCCCAGCATTTT
>NA|TRBJ1-6|TRBV7-9
CASTSLSPLHF
TGTGCCAGCACAAGCTTATCACCCCTCCACTTT
>NA|TRBJ2-7|TRBV6-1
CASSQLVHYEQYF
TGTGCCAGCAGTCAACTAGTTCACTACGAGCAGTACTTC
>NA|TRBJ1-1|TRBV30
CAWSDHLNTEAFF
TGTGCCTGGAGTGACCACTTGAACACTGAAGCTTTCTTT
>TRBD1|TRBJ1-2|TRBV29-1
CSVEGQGGGYTF
TGCAGCGTGGAGGGACAGGGCGGCGGCTACACCTTC
>NA|TRBJ1-1|TRBV7-8
CASSSSGRFIMNTEAFF
TGTGCCAGCAGCTCAAGCGGACGGTTCATTATGAACACTGAAGCTTTCTTT
>TRBD1|TRBJ1-2|TRBV5-1
CASSSSGTGYGYTF
TGCGCCAGCAGCAGCTCCGGGACAGGCTATGGCTACACCTTC
>TRBD1|TRBJ1-2|TRBV2
CASSVVAQGVAGYTF
TGTGCCAGCAGTGTGGTGGCACAGGGGGTCGCTGGCTACACCTTC
>TRBD1|TRBJ1-6|TRBV7-2
CASSLEGTVNSPLHF
TGTGCCAGCAGCTTAGAGGGGACAGTTAATTCACCCCTCCACTTT
>TRBD1|TRBJ1-5|TRBV6-5
CASSKDRVNQPQHF
TGTGCCAGCAGCAAAGACAGGGTGAATCAGCCCCAGCATTTT
>NA|TRBJ2-7|TRBV11-2
CASSPRVYEQYF
TGTGCCAGCAGCCCCAGGGTGTACGAGCAGTACTTC
>TRBD1|TRBJ1-4|TRBV6-1
CASSSVEGGNEKLFF
TGTGCCAGCAGTTCAGTAGAAGGGGGCAATGAAAAACTGTTTTTT
>TRBD2|TRBJ2-7|TRBV10-3
CAISEPGTSGLGGKQYF
TGTGCCATCAGTGAGCCTGGGACTAGCGGGCTTGGGGGGAAGCAGTACTTC
>NA|TRBJ2-1|TRBV5-1
CASSPAVYNEQFF
TGCGCCAGCAGCCCGGCGGTATACAATGAGCAGTTCTTC
>NA|TRBJ1-1|TRBV28
CASRTRVRTEAFF
TGTGCCAGTAGAACCAGGGTAAGGACTGAAGCTTTCTTT
>TRBD1|TRBJ1-2|TRBV5-1
CASSRTGPDGYTF
TGCGCCAGCAGCAGGACAGGGCCTGACGGCTACACCTTC